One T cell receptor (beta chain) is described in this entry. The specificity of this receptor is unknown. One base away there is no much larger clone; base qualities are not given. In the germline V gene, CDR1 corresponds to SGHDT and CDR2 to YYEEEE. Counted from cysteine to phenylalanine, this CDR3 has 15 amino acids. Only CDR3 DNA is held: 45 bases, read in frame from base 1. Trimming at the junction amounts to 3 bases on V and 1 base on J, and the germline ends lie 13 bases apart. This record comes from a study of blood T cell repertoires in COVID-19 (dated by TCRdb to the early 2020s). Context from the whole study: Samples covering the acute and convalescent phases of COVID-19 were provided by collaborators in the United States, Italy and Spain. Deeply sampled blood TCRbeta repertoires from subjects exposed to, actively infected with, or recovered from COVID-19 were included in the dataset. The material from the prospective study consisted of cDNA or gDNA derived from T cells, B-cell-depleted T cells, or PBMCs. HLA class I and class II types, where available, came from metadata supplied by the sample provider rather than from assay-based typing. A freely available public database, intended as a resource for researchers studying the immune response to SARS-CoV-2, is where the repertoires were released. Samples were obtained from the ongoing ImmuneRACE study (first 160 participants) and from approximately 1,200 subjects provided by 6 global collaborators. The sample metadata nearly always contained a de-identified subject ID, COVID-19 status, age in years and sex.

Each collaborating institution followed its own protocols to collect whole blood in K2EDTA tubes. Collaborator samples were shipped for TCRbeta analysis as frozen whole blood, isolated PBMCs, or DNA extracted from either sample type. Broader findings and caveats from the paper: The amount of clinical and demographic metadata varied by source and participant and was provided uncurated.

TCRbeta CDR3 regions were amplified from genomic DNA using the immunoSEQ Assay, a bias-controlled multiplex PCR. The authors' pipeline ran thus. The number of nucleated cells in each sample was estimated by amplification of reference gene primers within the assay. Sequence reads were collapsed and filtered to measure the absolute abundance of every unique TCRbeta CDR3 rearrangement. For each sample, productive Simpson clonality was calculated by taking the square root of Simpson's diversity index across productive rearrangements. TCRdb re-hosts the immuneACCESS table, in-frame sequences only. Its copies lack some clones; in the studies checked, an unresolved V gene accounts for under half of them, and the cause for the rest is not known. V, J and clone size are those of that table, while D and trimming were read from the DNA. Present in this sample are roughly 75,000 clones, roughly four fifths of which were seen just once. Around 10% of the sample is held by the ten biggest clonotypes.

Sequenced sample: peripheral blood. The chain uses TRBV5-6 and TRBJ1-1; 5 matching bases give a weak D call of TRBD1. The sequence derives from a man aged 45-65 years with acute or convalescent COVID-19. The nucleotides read TGTGCCAGCAGCTGGTGGGGGGACCCGAACACTGAAGCTTTCTTT. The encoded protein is CASSWWGDPNTEAFF.